The 28 T cell receptor beta chains below were found in one sample sequenced in a study of tissue T cells after allogeneic stem cell transplantation. Using immunoSEQ multiplex PCR, the repertoire was profiled, and TCRdb retains in-frame clones only, with some absent. The sample yields 40,000 to 60,000 clones, approximately 73% seen once. The specimen sequenced was sorted cells pooled from one or two spleens. These receptors were obtained from a pool of C57BL/6 mice in good health.

On this clone itself: Any gene name here is a mouse gene name. The CDR3 end is not reached by the read, which stops 1 residue before it; the germline J gene fills it in. The sample has other DNA sequences that encode this CDR3 too. This chain joins TRBV13-2 and TRBJ1-4; the D is unclear. This CDR3 is 12 amino acids long. The V gene lost 2 bases and the J gene lost 5 bases, with 4 bases spanning the gap. CDR1 is NNHNN, CDR2 SYGAGS, per germline (reference sequence). The sequenced CDR3 bases are TGTGCCAGCGGTGACGGGAACGAAAGATTATTT. Translating it yields CASGDGNERLF. Given in full, the CDR3 is CASGDGNERLFF.

About this clone itself: The genes are named according to mouse. The read halts 1 residue ahead of the CDR3 end, with the missing end drawn from the germline J gene. V is TRBV31 and J is TRBJ2-1; 7 bases fit TRBD2. Per germline, CDR1 GKSSPN and CDR2 SITVG. CDR3 size: 12 residues. The trim removed 1 base at V and 8 bases at J, leaving 2 bases unmatched. CDR3 DNA, as far as it was read: TGTGCCTGGAGTCCGGGACTGTCTGAGCAGTTC. Protein product: CAWSPGLSEQF. The complete CDR3 sequence is CAWSPGLSEQFF. Combining the CDR3 with reference TRBV31 and TRBJ2-1 gives the whole variable domain AQTIHQWPVAEIKAVGSPLSLGCTIKGKSSPNLYWYWQATGGTLQQLFYSITVGQVESVVQLNLSASRPKDDQFILSTEKLLLSHSGFYLCAWSPGLSEQFFGPGTRLTVL.

This clone was detected only a few times. Germline and genes here are mouse. The CDR3 loop reads CASSPGTGDSYEQYF. The CDR3 bases that were read are TGTGCTAGCAGCCCCGGGACTGGGGACTCCTATGAACAGTAC. This rearrangement joins TRBV17 to TRBJ2-7; TRBD2 aligns across 10 bases. The DNA ends 1 residue before the CDR3 does, and the rest of the CDR3 is filled in from the germline J gene. Trimming removed 6 bases from V and 0 bases from J; junction bases left unmatched: 5. The CDR3 runs to 15 residues. CDR1 and CDR2 from the germline V gene are MNHDT and YYDKIL. The full variable domain, with the rest looked up from reference TRBV17 and TRBJ2-7, is DTTVKQNPRYKLARVGKPVNLICSQTMNHDTMYWYQKKPNQAPKLLLFYYDKILNREADTFEKFQSSRPNNSFCSLYIGSAGLEYSAMYLCASSPGTGDSYEQYFGPGTRLTVL.

Points on this clone: Gene names are the mouse ones. The DNA ends 1 residue before the CDR3 does, and the rest of the CDR3 is filled in from the germline J gene. This chain links TRBV1 with TRBJ2-3; TRBD1 agrees at 8 bases. CDR1 NSQYPW and CDR2 LRSPGD come from the germline V gene (reference sequence). The CDR3 sequence is 16 residues long. Trimming removed 1 base from V and 3 bases from J; junction bases left unmatched: 6. The CDR3 loop is CTCSAGQGARAETLYF. CDR3 DNA (partial): TGCACCTGCAGTGCAGGGCAGGGGGCGAGAGCAGAAACGCTGTAT.

Notes on this clone: Gene names are the mouse ones. The CDR3 is cut off 1 residue early in the read; its end comes from the germline J gene. The rearrangement uses TRBV31 and TRBJ2-3; 8 positions match TRBD1. Germline V gene data show CDR1 as GKSSPN and CDR2 as SITVG. The CDR3 is 14 residues long. Germline trimming cut 1 base from V and 3 bases from J; bases unmatched to any gene: 3. CDR3 loop: CAWSPDRAAETLYF. The sequenced part of the CDR3 DNA is TGTGCCTGGAGTCCGGACAGGGCGGCAGAAACGCTGTAT.

This clone was detected a few times. Mouse germline and gene names are used. The read stops 1 residue short of the end of the CDR3; the missing end is completed from the germline J gene. The chain is built from TRBV13-1 and TRBJ2-7; D gene ambiguous. The germline V gene encodes CDR1 NSHNY and CDR2 SYGAGN. Trimming left V 2 bases short and J 4 bases short, with 4 bases between. The CDR3 length is 11 residues. CDR3 DNA, as far as it was read: TGTGCCAGCAGTGAGCAATATGAACAGTAC. Its translation: CASSEQYEQY. The complete CDR3 reads CASSEQYEQYF.

This clone was observed a handful of times. Genes here carry mouse names. The CDR3 end lies 1 residue beyond the end of the read and is filled in from the germline J gene. The rearrangement uses TRBV13-3 and TRBJ2-1, with TRBD1 matching 9 bases. The V gene end was trimmed by 3 bases and the J gene end by 3 bases; junction bases not matched to a gene: 4. This CDR3 contains 15 residues. In germline, CDR1 is NNHDY, CDR2 SYVADS. The chain's CDR3 is CASSAQGARYAEQFF. The CDR3 DNA, read in part, is TGTGCCAGCAGTGCACAGGGGGCGCGCTATGCTGAGCAGTTC.

In regard to this clone: Genes and germline are mouse. Other DNA sequences in the sample encode the same CDR3. The covered CDR3 bases are TGTGCCAGCAGCCAACAGGGCTCTGGAAATACGCTCTAT. Its translation is CASSQQGSGNTLY. In full, the CDR3 reads CASSQQGSGNTLYF. The rearrangement links TRBV2 to TRBJ1-3; perhaps TRBD1 as D (5 bases). The sequence runs out 1 residue before the end of the CDR3; the remainder is reconstructed from the germline J gene. V was shortened by 2 bases and J by 1 base, with 6 bases between the two germline ends. The germline gives CDR1 LGHNA, CDR2 YSYQKL. The length of the CDR3 is 14 residues.

Concerning this clone: Genes and germline are mouse. The CDR3 extends 1 residue past the end of the read, so its final part is completed from the germline J gene. The chain couples TRBV15 to TRBJ2-2; D not resolved. Per the germline V gene, CDR1 is SGHND and CDR2 is FRSKSL. Trimming stripped 1 base from V and 5 bases from J, with 5 bases between. The length of the CDR3 is 13 residues. Incomplete CDR3 DNA: TGTGCCAGCAGTTTAGGACAAACCGGGCAGCTCTAC. It encodes CASSLGQTGQLY. The complete CDR3 protein is CASSLGQTGQLYF.

About this clone: The genes are named according to mouse. The CDR3 extends 1 residue past the end of the read, so its final part is completed from the germline J gene. This chain links TRBV13-1 with TRBJ1-3; 8 nucleotides line up with TRBD1. V lost 4 bases to trimming and J lost 3 bases; unmatched junction nucleotides: 6. Germline CDR1 NSHNY, CDR2 SYGAGN. The CDR3 has 15 amino acids. The covered CDR3 bases are TGTGCCAGCAGTCTCGGACAGGGTGGTGGAAATACGCTCTAT. Protein product: CASSLGQGGGNTLY. The entire CDR3 protein is CASSLGQGGGNTLYF.

Remarks on this clone: Mouse germline and gene names are used. The read terminates 1 residue before the CDR3 end, so the remaining end is supplied by the germline J gene. The chain recombines TRBV1 with TRBJ2-3; 12 bases line up with TRBD2. Germline V CDR1 and CDR2: NSQYPW, LRSPGD (reference sequence). The CDR3 is made up of 17 amino acids. The trim removed 0 bases at V and 3 bases at J, leaving 4 bases unmatched. Partial CDR3 DNA: TGCACCTGCAGTGCAGATAGACTGGGGGGGCGGGCAGAAACGCTGTAT. Translation gives CTCSADRLGGRAETLY. The entire CDR3 is CTCSADRLGGRAETLYF.

A note on this clone: Gene names follow the mouse nomenclature. The CDR3 end is not reached by the read, which stops 1 residue before it; the germline J gene fills it in. The chain recombines TRBV13-1 with TRBJ2-1; the D gene is possibly TRBD2 (5 bases). CDR3 length equals 14 residues. Trimming pared 1 base from V and 4 bases from J, leaving 9 bases between. Germline V gene data show CDR1 as NSHNY and CDR2 as SYGAGN. The CDR3 DNA, read in part, is TGTGCCAGCAGTGATAGGGCTGGGTATGCTGAGCAGTTC. Translating gives CASSDRAGYAEQF. The full CDR3 is CASSDRAGYAEQFF.

As to this clone: Germline and genes: mouse. The read finishes 1 residue shy of the CDR3 end, and the germline J gene is used to complete it. The V gene is TRBV16, the J gene TRBJ1-4; 7 positions match TRBD1. This CDR3 region has 13 residues. Germline loops: CDR1 SGHSA, CDR2 FRNQAP. V dropped 4 bases and J dropped 5; count of bases not matched to a gene: 1. CDR3 bases read: TGTGCAAGCAGCTCGACAGGGAACGAAAGATTATTT. Translation: CASSSTGNERLF. The complete CDR3 sequence is CASSSTGNERLFF.

On this clone itself: Mouse gene names apply. The CDR3 extends 1 residue past the end of the read, so its final part is completed from the germline J gene. The rearrangement joins TRBV13-1 to TRBJ1-2; 10 bases map to TRBD1. There are 14 residues in the CDR3. With V trimmed by 6 bases and J by 0 bases, 2 bases remained unmatched. Germline values: CDR1 NSHNY, CDR2 SYGAGN. The DNA read from the CDR3 is TGTGCCAGCACGACAGGGGGCTCAAACTCCGACTACACC. This sequence encodes CASTTGGSNSDYT. The CDR3, in full, reads CASTTGGSNSDYTF.

As to this clone: Mouse gene names and germline throughout. Read data end 1 residue before the CDR3 end; the end is taken from the germline J gene. The chain carries TRBV13-2 and TRBJ1-3, with D hard to call. The CDR3 has 13 amino acids. V shed 3 bases and J shed 0 bases, with 4 bases lying between them. Germline CDR1 reads NNHNN; CDR2 reads SYGAGS (reference sequence). CDR3 DNA, as far as it was read: TGTGCCAGCGGTGCAGATTCTGGAAATACGCTCTAT. This encodes CASGADSGNTLY. The whole CDR3 reads CASGADSGNTLYF.

Notes on this clone: Gene names follow the mouse nomenclature. Read coverage stops 1 residue before the CDR3 terminus; the germline J gene supplies the remainder. Other DNA sequences from this sample encode an identical CDR3 as well. The V gene is TRBV31, the J gene TRBJ2-7, with D perhaps matching TRBD1 (5 bases). Trimming shortened V by 0 bases and J by 4 bases, and 7 bases separated the two germline ends. Germline V gives CDR1 GKSSPN, CDR2 SITVG. The CDR3 loop spans 12 amino acids. The CDR3 loop is CAWSLEGYEQYF. CDR3 bases read: TGTGCCTGGAGTCTAGAGGGGTATGAACAGTAC. The entire variable domain, with the rest obtained from reference TRBV31 and TRBJ2-7, is as follows: AQTIHQWPVAEIKAVGSPLSLGCTIKGKSSPNLYWYWQATGGTLQQLFYSITVGQVESVVQLNLSASRPKDDQFILSTEKLLLSHSGFYLCAWSLEGYEQYFGPGTRLTVL.

On this clone itself: Germline and genes here are mouse. Read data end 1 residue before the CDR3 end; the end is taken from the germline J gene. The genes are TRBV20 and TRBJ2-5; 8 nucleotides align to TRBD2. Germline CDR1 is GFQATS and CDR2 is STVNSAI. CDR3 length: 13 amino acids. V lost 1 base and J lost 5; bases outside the gene matches: 2. The sequenced CDR3 bases are TGTGGTGCTAGGGCTGGGGGGAGAGACACCCAGTAC. Amino acids: CGARAGGRDTQY. The full-length CDR3 reads as CGARAGGRDTQYF. The whole variable domain, filled in from reference TRBV20 and TRBJ2-5, reads GALVYQYPRRTICKSGTSMRMECQAVGFQATSVAWYRQSPQKTFELIALSTVNSAIKYEQNFTQEKFPISHPNLSFSSMTVLNAYLEDRGLYLCGARAGGRDTQYFGPGTRLLVL.

For this clone: Gene names and germline match the mouse. The read falls 1 residue short of the CDR3 end, and the missing part is taken from the germline J gene. The J gene is TRBJ2-2, the V gene TRBV2; a weak D match, TRBD2 (6 bases). CDR1 is LGHNA, CDR2 YSYQKL, per germline. The V gene lost 0 bases and the J gene lost 0 bases, with 8 bases spanning the gap. The CDR3 covers 16 residues. The CDR3 protein is CASSQEVGANTGQLYF. The covered CDR3 bases are TGTGCCAGCAGCCAAGAGGTGGGGGCAAACACCGGGCAGCTCTAC.

As regards this clone: The listed genes are named as in mouse. The sequence runs out 1 residue before the end of the CDR3; the remainder is reconstructed from the germline J gene. J is TRBJ2-7 and V is TRBV31; tentatively, D is TRBD1 (6 bases). V dropped 5 bases and J dropped 7 bases, with 12 bases sitting between them. This CDR3 comprises 11 residues. The V gene's germline CDR1 is GKSSPN and CDR2 SITVG. The CDR3 is CAWGTGSEQYF. The DNA read from the CDR3 is TGTGCCTGGGGCACAGGGAGCGAACAGTAC.

About this clone: At one of its ends the junction is not consistent with the germline gene, which may arise from a read error. Gene and germline names: mouse. The DNA ends 1 residue before the CDR3 does, and the rest of the CDR3 is filled in from the germline J gene. This chain connects TRBV2 to TRBJ2-2, with a possible D match to TRBD1 (6 bases). CDR1 is LGHNA and CDR2 is YSYQKL in the germline V gene. The CDR3 runs 15 residues. Incomplete CDR3 DNA: TGTGCCAGCAGCCCTCGGGACATTAACACCAGGCAGCTCTAC. Translation: CASSPRDINTRQLY. The whole CDR3 region reads CASSPRDINTRQLYF. The full variable domain, its missing parts supplied by reference TRBV2 and TRBJ2-2, is DPKIIQKPKYLVAVTGSEKILICEQYLGHNAMYWYRQSAKKPLEFMFSYSYQKLMDNQTASSRFQPQSSKKNHLDLQITALKPDDSATYFCASSPRDINTRQLYFGEGSKLTVL.

Worth noting for this clone: Germline and genes here are mouse. Read coverage stops 1 residue before the CDR3 terminus; the germline J gene supplies the remainder. The chain recombines TRBV2 with TRBJ2-5, with D perhaps matching TRBD2 (7 bases). The CDR3 loop spans 14 amino acids. Germline lookup yields CDR1 LGHNA and CDR2 YSYQKL. V was shortened by 0 bases and J by 5 bases, with 9 bases between the two germline ends. CDR3 protein: CASSQDRGADTQYF. Partial CDR3 DNA: TGTGCCAGCAGCCAAGATCGGGGGGCAGACACCCAGTAC. The variable domain in full, with the rest retrieved from reference TRBV2 and TRBJ2-5, is DPKIIQKPKYLVAVTGSEKILICEQYLGHNAMYWYRQSAKKPLEFMFSYSYQKLMDNQTASSRFQPQSSKKNHLDLQITALKPDDSATYFCASSQDRGADTQYFGPGTRLLVL.

In regard to this clone: Mouse names are used for the genes. The read ends 1 residue shy of where the CDR3 ends; the end is completed using the germline J gene. The chain uses TRBV13-1 and TRBJ2-4, with 8 bases fitting TRBD2. Trimming took 2 bases from V and 2 from J; bases not matched to a gene: 7. Per germline, CDR1 NSHNY and CDR2 SYGAGN. The CDR3 sequence is 16 residues long. The CDR3 sequence: CASSEGGARDQNTLYF. The sequenced part of the CDR3 DNA is TGTGCCAGCAGTGAGGGGGGGGCGCGAGATCAAAACACCTTGTAC.

This clone was detected once. The genes and germline here are from mouse. The read halts 1 residue ahead of the CDR3 end, with the missing end drawn from the germline J gene. V is TRBV5 and J is TRBJ2-2; 7 bases align to TRBD2. Germline V gene data show CDR1 as LGHNA and CDR2 as YNLKQL (reference sequence). V lost 4 bases, J lost 0 bases, and 2 bases stayed unmatched. This CDR3 has 15 amino acids. CDR3 amino acids: CASSPWGTNTGQLYF. The covered CDR3 bases are TGTGCCAGCAGCCCCTGGGGGACAAACACCGGGCAGCTCTAC.

This clone was picked up one time. The genes and germline here are from mouse. From the germline J gene comes the end of the CDR3, since the read stops 1 residue before it. J is TRBJ1-3 and V is TRBV13-2, with D uncertain. Germline values: CDR1 NNHNN, CDR2 SYGAGS (reference sequence). The CDR3 runs 12 residues. The V end lost 4 bases, the J end lost 2 bases, and 4 bases lay between the germline ends. This CDR3 is CASGRAGNTLYF. Incomplete CDR3 DNA: TGTGCCAGCGGTAGGGCTGGAAATACGCTCTAT.

This clone was counted once. Each gene name is a mouse one. The read ends 1 residue before the CDR3 terminus; that terminus is restored from the germline J gene. This chain uses TRBV3 with TRBJ1-1, with D perhaps matching TRBD1 (5 bases). The V end was cut by 2 bases, the J end by 7 bases, with 5 bases between. The CDR3 is 11 amino acids. The germline CDR1 and CDR2 sequences are SNHLY and FYNGKV (reference sequence). CDR3 sequence: CASSLTGEVFF. CDR3 DNA, as far as it was read: TGTGCCAGCAGCTTAACAGGAGAAGTCTTC.

On this clone itself: Genes here carry mouse names. The read comes to an end 1 residue before the CDR3 does, leaving the germline J gene to fill in the end. This sequence joins TRBV31 and TRBJ2-4; 8 nucleotides match TRBD2. Germline CDR1 and CDR2: GKSSPN and SITVG. The CDR3 sequence is 16 residues long. Germline trimming cut 0 bases from V and 0 bases from J; bases unmatched to any gene: 5. Incomplete CDR3 DNA: TGTGCCTGGAGTCTAAGGCTGGGGGGAAGTCAAAACACCTTGTAC. This codes for CAWSLRLGGSQNTLY. The full CDR3 sequence reads CAWSLRLGGSQNTLYF.

Points on this clone: Gene and germline names: mouse. Read data end 1 residue before the CDR3 end; the end is taken from the germline J gene. This chain uses TRBV14 with TRBJ2-3; D not certain. V lost 1 base and J 0 bases, leaving 6 bases between the germline ends. Germline-derived CDR1 and CDR2 are SGHDT and FRDEAV. The CDR3 sequence is 14 residues long. CDR3 bases read: TGTGCCAGCAGTTTCAAATCTAGTGCAGAAACGCTGTAT. It encodes CASSFKSSAETLY. The CDR3 as a whole reads CASSFKSSAETLYF. Looking up the rest from reference TRBV14 and TRBJ2-3 gives the full variable domain: EAGVTQSPRYAVLQEGQAVSFWCDPISGHDTLYWYQQPRDQGPQLLVYFRDEAVIDNSQLPSDRFSAVRPKGTNSTLKIQSAKQGDTATYLCASSFKSSAETLYFGSGTRLTVL.

To note about this clone: Gene names denote mouse genes. Read coverage stops 1 residue before the CDR3 terminus; the germline J gene supplies the remainder. This chain links TRBV29 with TRBJ2-3; 12 bases match TRBD1. The CDR3 is 15 residues long. The germline V gene encodes CDR1 MSHET and CDR2 SYDVDS. Trimming took 4 bases from V and 5 from J; bases not matched to a gene: 4. The sequenced part of the CDR3 DNA is TGTGCTAGCAGTTGGGACAGGGGGCGCGGAGAAACGCTGTAT. This gives the protein CASSWDRGRGETLY. The whole CDR3 sequence reads CASSWDRGRGETLYF.